Below are 10 T cell receptor beta chains sequenced from a single sample in a study of T cell repertoires in cytomegalovirus infection. TCRdb re-called the reads with MiXCR, one entry per CDR3 protein. In the table there are 510,000 or so distinct CDR3 sequences, around 27% of which are singletons. Source material: PBMCs. These receptor sequences come from a human donor in good health (CMV status not recorded). Some clones in this sample may be carry-over from other donors' samples.

The chain recombines TRBV10-3 with TRBJ2-2, with D possibly matching TRBD1 (6 bases). Germline-derived CDR1 and CDR2 are ENHRY and SYGVKD. The ends were cut back, 3 bases at V and 5 bases at J, with 13 bases in the middle. The CDR3 covers 15 residues. The DNA of the CDR3 is TGTGCCATCAGTGAAGAACAGGGAGTTACCGGGGAGCTGTTTTTT. Amino acids: CAISEEQGVTGELFF.

Written as DNA, the CDR3 is TGTGCCAGCAGTTACGATCGGGACATCATGAACACTGAAGCTTTCTTT. As protein: CASSYDRDIMNTEAFF. The chain combines TRBV6-2 or TRBV6-3 with TRBJ1-1; a possible D gene is TRBD1 (6 bases). V lost 2 bases and J 0 bases, leaving 13 bases between the germline ends. The length of the CDR3 is 16 residues. Germline V gene sequence: CDR1 MNHEY, CDR2 SVGEGT.

In this sample, this clonotype turned up many times. This sequence joins TRBV7-9 and TRBJ2-3; D possibly corresponds to TRBD2 (5 bases). CDR3 length equals 15 residues. V gave up 5 bases and J gave up 3 bases, with 15 bases separating them. The germline V gene encodes CDR1 SEHNR and CDR2 FQNEAQ (reference sequence). CDR3 region: CASSPEGSTTDTQYF. The DNA for the CDR3 is TGTGCCAGCAGCCCGGAAGGGAGCACAACAGATACGCAGTATTTT. Using reference TRBV7-9 and TRBJ2-3 for the parts outside the CDR3, the full variable domain is DTGVSQNPRHKITKRGQNVTFRCDPISEHNRLYWYRQTLGQGPEFLTYFQNEAQLEKSRLLSDRFSAERPKGSFSTLEIQRTEQGDSAMYLCASSPEGSTTDTQYFGPGTRLTVL.

A single count supports this clonotype. The CDR3, as DNA: TGCAGTGCGGGGCCAGAGAGTAGCAATCAGCCCCAGCATTTT. It is translated as CSAGPESSNQPQHF. The rearrangement uses TRBV20-1 and TRBJ1-5; D might be TRBD1 (5 bases). With 6 bases removed from V and 0 bases from J, the gap between germline ends came to 12 bases. Germline V gene lookup returns CDR1 DFQATT and CDR2 SNEGSKA (reference sequence). The CDR3 runs to 14 residues.

This clonotype showed up many times. The gene calls are TRBV7-9 and TRBJ2-5; the match to TRBD2 covers 8 bases. V lost 8 bases to trimming and J lost 4 bases; unmatched junction nucleotides: 6. This CDR3 is built from 13 residues. Per germline, CDR1 SEHNR and CDR2 FQNEAQ (reference sequence). CDR3 sequence (DNA): TGTGCCAGCCGGTCGGCGGGAGGAGAGACCCAGTACTTC. It is translated as CASRSAGGETQYF. The full variable domain, rest sourced from reference TRBV7-9 and TRBJ2-5, is DTGVSQNPRHKITKRGQNVTFRCDPISEHNRLYWYRQTLGQGPEFLTYFQNEAQLEKSRLLSDRFSAERPKGSFSTLEIQRTEQGDSAMYLCASRSAGGETQYFGPGTRLLVL.

This chain joins TRBV7-2 and TRBJ2-7, with 10 bases identical to TRBD2. CDR3 size: 17 residues. Losses at the gene ends were 5 bases for V and 6 bases for J; bases not matched to a gene: 16. Germline V gene data show CDR1 as SGHTA and CDR2 as FQGNSA. The CDR3: CASSPPVGTSGIFEQYF. The CDR3 DNA sequence: TGTGCCAGCAGCCCCCCGGTGGGTACTAGCGGGATCTTCGAGCAGTACTTC. Full variable domain (rest looked up from reference TRBV7-2 and TRBJ2-7): GAGVSQSPSNKVTEKGKDVELRCDPISGHTALYWYRQSLGQGLEFLIYFQGNSAPDKSGLPSDRFSAERTGGSVSTLTIQRTQQEDSAVYLCASSPPVGTSGIFEQYFGPGTRLTVT.

The chain combines TRBV27 with TRBJ2-1; D possibly matches TRBD1 or TRBD2 (6 bases each). The V gene lost 5 bases and the J gene lost 4 bases, with 15 bases spanning the gap. The germline CDR1 and CDR2 sequences are MNHEY and SMNVEV (reference sequence). The CDR3 is 15 residues long. Here the CDR3 reads CASSPRGGQYNEQFF. CDR3 bases: TGTGCCAGCAGTCCGAGAGGGGGGCAGTACAATGAGCAGTTCTTC.

This clonotype was found a few times. The rearrangement uses TRBV20-1 and TRBJ2-3; a weak D match, TRBD2 (5 bases). V was cut by 3 bases and J by 1 base, with 11 bases left in between. CDR1 DFQATT and CDR2 SNEGSKA come from the germline V gene (reference sequence). The CDR3 contains 14 residues. CDR3 residues: CSARERDRTDTQYF. The CDR3 bases are TGCAGTGCTAGGGAACGGGATCGCACAGATACGCAGTATTTT.

This clonotype was seen only a few times. CDR3 in amino acids: CATRGGLDTGELFF. The CDR3 nucleotides read TGTGCCACCCGCGGGGGGTTGGACACCGGGGAGCTGTTTTTT. J is TRBJ2-2 and V is TRBV25-1, with TRBD2 matching over 8 bases. V trimming: 10 bases; J trimming: 3 bases; junction bases outside the gene matches: 7. Per the germline V gene, CDR1 is MGHDK and CDR2 is SYGVNS. This CDR3 is 14 amino acids long.

This clonotype was observed many times. The rearrangement uses TRBV7-2 and TRBJ2-7; TRBD2 matches at 8 bases. In germline, CDR1 is SGHTA, CDR2 FQGNSA. Trimming at V came to 3 bases and at J to 0 bases, leaving 4 bases not matched to a gene. This CDR3 has 15 amino acids. The DNA for the CDR3 is TGTGCCAGCAGCTTTAGCGGGATAAGCTCCTACGAGCAGTACTTC. Amino acid sequence: CASSFSGISSYEQYF.